This TCR beta chain originates from a study of blood T cell repertoires in COVID-19. Trimming took 6 bases from V and 5 from J; bases not matched to a gene: 3. Per germline, CDR1 SNHLY and CDR2 FYNNEI. The CDR3 runs to 13 residues. Generated by immunoSEQ multiplex PCR, the TCRdb table keeps only in-frame clones and is missing some. The profile covers 65,000 to 85,000 clones, with less than 85% appearing a single time and less than 5.5% taken by the ten largest. The specimen sequenced was peripheral blood. The sequence was obtained from an elderly woman with active or convalescent COVID-19. The chain uses TRBV2 and TRBJ2-2; 7 bases align to TRBD1. CDR3 loop: CASRTGSTGELFF. The DNA for the CDR3 is TGTGCCAGCAGGACAGGGAGTACCGGGGAGCTGTTTTTT. The whole variable domain, remainder taken from reference TRBV2 and TRBJ2-2, is EPEVTQTPSHQVTQMGQEVILRCVPISNHLYFYWYRQILGQKVEFLVSFYNNEISEKSEIFDDQFSVERPDGSNFTLKIRSTKLEDSAMYFCASRTGSTGELFFGEGSRLTVL.